This T cell receptor beta chain was found in a study of graft-versus-host responses after intestinal transplantation. At the level of the study: Multivisceral, liver-intestinal, or isolated intestinal grafts were transplanted into recipients. Once they had received anti-thymocyte globulin induction, all recipients took tacrolimus and steroids for around 3 years. Study-wide results and caveats: Among recipient marrow samples, GvH clones were found; some appeared first in ileum or blood. GvH clone levels peaked in circulation, and this peak was associated with early post-transplant HvG declines.

The V segment lost 0 bases and the J segment 2 bases; nucleotides outside the gene matches: 3. This CDR3 region has 15 residues. Germline CDR1 is KGHSH and CDR2 is LQKENI. Assay used: immunoSEQ multiplex PCR; TCRdb lists only in-frame clones, some missing. The sample contains tens of thousands of clones, about 94% of which appear only once. Concerning this clone itself: The antigen is undetermined.

V usage is TRBV18 and J usage is TRBJ2-7, with 8 bases matching TRBD1. The TCR originated in a human donor who was the organ donor for an intestinal transplant. The specimen was unstimulated CD4+ T cells sorted from spleen or lymph node cells, collected before transplant. The DNA for the CDR3 is TGTGCCAGCTCACCACCGGGACAGGCCCCCTACGAGCAGTACTTC. This sequence encodes CASSPPGQAPYEQYF.